Given below is one T cell receptor beta chain in context. This record comes from a study of circulating and synovial CD4+ cells in juvenile arthritis. Sequenced by immunoSEQ multiplex PCR; TCRdb stores in-frame clones only, minus some. The table has 30,000 to 40,000 clones, nearly 97% seen once. Germline CDR1 SGHDT, CDR2 YYEEEE. CDR3 length: 14 amino acids. V shed 4 bases, J shed 4 bases, and the junction held 5 bases outside the gene matches. The material sequenced was CD4+ T cells from blood. This clonotype originated in a human donor with juvenile idiopathic arthritis. The chain combines TRBV5-6 with TRBJ1-1; 9 bases map to TRBD1. The CDR3: CASSADRGATEAFF. In DNA form, the CDR3 reads TGTGCCAGCAGCGCCGACAGGGGGGCCACTGAAGCTTTCTTT.